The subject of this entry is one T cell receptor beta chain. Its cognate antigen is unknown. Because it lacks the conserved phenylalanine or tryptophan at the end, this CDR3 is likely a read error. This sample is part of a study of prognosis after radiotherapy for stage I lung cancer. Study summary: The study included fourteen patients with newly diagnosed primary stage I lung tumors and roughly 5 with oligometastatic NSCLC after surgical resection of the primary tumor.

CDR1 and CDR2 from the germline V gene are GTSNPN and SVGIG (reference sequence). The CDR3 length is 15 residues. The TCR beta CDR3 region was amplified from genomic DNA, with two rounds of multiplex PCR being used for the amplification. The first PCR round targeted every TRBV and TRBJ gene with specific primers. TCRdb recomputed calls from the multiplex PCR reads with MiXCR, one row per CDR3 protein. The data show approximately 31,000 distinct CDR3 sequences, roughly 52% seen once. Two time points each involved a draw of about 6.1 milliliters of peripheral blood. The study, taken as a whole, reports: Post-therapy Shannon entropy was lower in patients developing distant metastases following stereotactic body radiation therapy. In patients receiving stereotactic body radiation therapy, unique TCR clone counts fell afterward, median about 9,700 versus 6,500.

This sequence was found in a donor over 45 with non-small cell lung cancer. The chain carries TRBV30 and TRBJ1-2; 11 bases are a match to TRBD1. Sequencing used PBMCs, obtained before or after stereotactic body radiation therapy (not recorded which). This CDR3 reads CVWKPGQGGNYGYTL. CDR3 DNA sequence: TGTGTCTGGAAACCGGGACAGGGGGGAAACTATGGCTACACCCTC.